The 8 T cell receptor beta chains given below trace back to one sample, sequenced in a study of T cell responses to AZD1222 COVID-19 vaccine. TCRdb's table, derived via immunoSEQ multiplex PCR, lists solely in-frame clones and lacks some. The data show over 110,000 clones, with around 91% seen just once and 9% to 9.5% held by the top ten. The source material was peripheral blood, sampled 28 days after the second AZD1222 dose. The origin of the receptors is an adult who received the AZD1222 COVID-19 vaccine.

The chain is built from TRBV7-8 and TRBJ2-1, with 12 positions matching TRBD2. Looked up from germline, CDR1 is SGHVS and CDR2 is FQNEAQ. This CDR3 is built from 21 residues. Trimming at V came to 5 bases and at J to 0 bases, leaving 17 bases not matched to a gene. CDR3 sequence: CASSARYRTSGATFSYNEQFF. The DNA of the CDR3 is TGTGCCAGCAGCGCGCGCTACAGGACTAGCGGGGCCACTTTCTCCTACAATGAGCAGTTCTTC. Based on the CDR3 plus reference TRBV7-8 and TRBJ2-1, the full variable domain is GAGVSQSPRYKVAKRGQDVALRCDPISGHVSLFWYQQALGQGPEFLTYFQNEAQLDKSGLPSDRFFAERPEGSVSTLKIQRTQQEDSAVYLCASSARYRTSGATFSYNEQFFGPGTRLTVL.

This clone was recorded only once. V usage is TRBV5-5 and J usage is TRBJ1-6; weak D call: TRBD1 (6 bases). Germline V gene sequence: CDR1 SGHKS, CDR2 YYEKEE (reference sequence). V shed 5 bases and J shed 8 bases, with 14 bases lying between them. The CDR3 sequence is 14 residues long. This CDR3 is CASSRRGDDSPLHF. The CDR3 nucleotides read TGTGCCAGCAGTCGGAGGGGGGATGATTCACCCCTCCACTTT.

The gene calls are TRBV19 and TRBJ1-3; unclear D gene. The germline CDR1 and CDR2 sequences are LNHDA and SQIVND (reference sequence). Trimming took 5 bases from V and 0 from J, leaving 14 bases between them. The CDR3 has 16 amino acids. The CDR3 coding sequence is TGTGCCAGTAGTTTTGGGCAACGAAGCTCTGGAAACACCATATATTTT. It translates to CASSFGQRSSGNTIYF.

The CDR3 here is CASRVEGWNEQFF. The CDR3 DNA is TGTGCCAGCAGGGTGGAAGGGTGGAATGAGCAGTTCTTC. The J gene is TRBJ2-1, the V gene TRBV6-5; D gene uncertain. The CDR3 loop spans 13 amino acids. Trimming took 6 bases from V and 7 from J, leaving 13 bases between them. Germline V gene sequence: CDR1 MNHEY, CDR2 SVGAGI.

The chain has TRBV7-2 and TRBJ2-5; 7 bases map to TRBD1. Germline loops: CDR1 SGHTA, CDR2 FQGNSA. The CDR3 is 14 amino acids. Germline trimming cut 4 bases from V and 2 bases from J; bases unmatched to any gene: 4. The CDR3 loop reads CASSYRGQQETQYF. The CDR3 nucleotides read TGTGCCAGCAGCTATCGGGGACAGCAAGAGACCCAGTACTTC.

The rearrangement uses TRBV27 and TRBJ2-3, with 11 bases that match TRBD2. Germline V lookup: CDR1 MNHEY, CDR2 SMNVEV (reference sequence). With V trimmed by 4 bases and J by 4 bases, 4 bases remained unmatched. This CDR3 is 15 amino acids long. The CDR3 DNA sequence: TGTGCCAGCAGTTCATTAGCGGGGGGGTCAGATACGCAGTATTTT. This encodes CASSSLAGGSDTQYF.

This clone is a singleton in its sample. CDR3 residues: CASNPYSSYGYTF. CDR3 in DNA: TGTGCCAGCAACCCTTACTCGTCCTATGGCTACACCTTC. The chain is built from TRBV6-2 or TRBV6-3 and TRBJ1-2; D not certain. Germline V lookup: CDR1 MNHEY, CDR2 SVGEGT. The CDR3 totals 13 residues. V lost 7 bases and J lost 4, with 13 bases in between.

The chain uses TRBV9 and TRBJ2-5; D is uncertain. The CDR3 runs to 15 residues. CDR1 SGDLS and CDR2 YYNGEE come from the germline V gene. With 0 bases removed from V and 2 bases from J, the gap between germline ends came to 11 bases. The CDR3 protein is CASSVAQATQETQYF. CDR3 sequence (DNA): TGTGCCAGCAGCGTAGCTCAAGCGACACAAGAGACCCAGTACTTC.